A single sample gave rise to the 7 T cell receptor beta chains below, sequenced in a study of regulatory T cells in long-lasting Graves disease. Arm-PCR of CDR3 regions and iRepertoire HTBI primers were used to build TCR beta libraries. TCRdb reprocessed the multiplex PCR reads with MiXCR, giving one entry per CDR3 protein. Of 440,000 or so distinct CDR3 sequences listed, 15% are singletons. Time point denoted: newly diagnosed GD, antithyroid drugs for less than 3 months. Researchers made the TCR library from RNA that was extracted from PBMCs. The data also belong to a second study, concerning T cells in Graves' hyperthyroidism and ophthalmopathy.

The specimen comprised peripheral blood mononuclear cells (PBMCs), sampled at new diagnosis, from a patient treated with antithyroid drugs. Receptors were obtained from a woman in her twenties or thirties with Graves disease.

Concerning this clonotype: This may come from a read error, since a much larger clone is one base off. The chain recombines TRBV6-2 or TRBV6-3 with TRBJ2-2; TRBD2 matches at 7 bases. The V gene end was trimmed by 7 bases and the J gene end by 5 bases; junction bases not matched to a gene: 10. The germline CDR1 and CDR2 sequences are MNHEY and SVGEGT. This CDR3 is built from 15 residues. The CDR3 bases are TGTGCCAGCACAGGACTATCGGGAGGTACCGGGGAGCTGTTTTTT. Amino acid sequence: CASTGLSGGTGELFF.

This clonotype was seen at least ten times. The chain recombines TRBV2 with TRBJ2-5, with a tentative D call TRBD2 (5 bases). The germline gives CDR1 SNHLY, CDR2 FYNNEI. This CDR3 has 15 amino acids. Between the trimmed V and J ends, which lost 2 bases and 2 bases, there was a span of 12 bases. The CDR3 sequence: CASSEHGIGQETQYF. CDR3 coding DNA: TGTGCCAGCAGTGAACACGGGATAGGGCAAGAGACCCAGTACTTC.

The V and J genes are TRBV7-3 and TRBJ2-1, with TRBD2 matching over 9 bases. CDR1 is SGHTA, CDR2 FQGTGA, per germline. Unmatched junction bases numbered 13, after V lost 5 bases and J lost 2 bases. The CDR3 runs to 18 residues. CDR3 region: CASSPWSGRILAYNEQFF. CDR3 nucleotides: TGTGCCAGCAGCCCCTGGAGCGGGAGGATCCTAGCCTACAATGAGCAGTTCTTC.

This clonotype was recorded at least ten times. This chain links TRBV29-1 with TRBJ2-7, with TRBD1 identical over 10 bases. The germline CDR1 and CDR2 sequences are SQVTM and ANQGSEA. CDR3 length: 16 amino acids. V lost 4 bases, J lost 2 bases, and 11 bases stayed unmatched. The CDR3: CSVAQPGQGSTYEQYF. For the CDR3, the DNA is TGCAGCGTTGCCCAACCGGGACAGGGGTCTACCTACGAGCAGTACTTC.

This chain links TRBV5-1 with TRBJ2-2; a possible D gene is TRBD1 (5 bases). Looked up from germline, CDR1 is SGHRS and CDR2 is YFSETQ. The CDR3 sequence is 16 residues long. The V gene lost 4 bases and the J gene lost 1 base, with 14 bases spanning the gap. The CDR3 DNA is TGCGCCAGCAGCCCTACTCTAACAGGGAACACCGGGGAGCTGTTTTTT. This translates into CASSPTLTGNTGELFF.

This clonotype was observed a handful of times. The chain is built from TRBV5-4 and TRBJ1-1; D call uncertain. CDR1 SGHNT and CDR2 YYREEE come from the germline V gene (reference sequence). V was cut by 4 bases and J by 5 bases, with 24 bases left in between. This CDR3 spans 17 amino acids. This CDR3 reads CASSLENLAGFRTEAFF. As DNA, the CDR3 is TGTGCCAGCAGCCTAGAGAATCTAGCTGGGTTTCGAACTGAAGCTTTCTTT.

This clonotype was seen more than once but under ten times. The genes are TRBV6-6 and TRBJ2-2; TRBD2 aligns across 7 bases. V dropped 0 bases and J dropped 0; count of bases not matched to a gene: 4. CDR3 length: 17 amino acids. The germline V gene encodes CDR1 MNHNY and CDR2 SVGAGI (reference sequence). The CDR3: CASSYSGGRANTGELFF. CDR3 nucleotide sequence: TGTGCCAGCAGTTACTCGGGAGGGAGGGCGAACACCGGGGAGCTGTTTTTT.